Sequencing of this T cell receptor (beta chain) was carried out in a study of T cell responses to AZD1222 COVID-19 vaccine. Broader study findings: Baseline seropositivity occurred in only six AZD1222 recipients. It was only after the peak T cell response that any repertoires were sampled. The donors showed a predominance of white British ancestry and of females, with possible underestimation of clonal diversity.

About this clone: No antigen is known for it.

The table came from immunoSEQ multiplex PCR; TCRdb's copy has only in-frame clones and leaves some out. The sample includes about 150,000 clones, around 90% seen only once; the top ten take roughly 4%. Losses at the gene ends were 2 bases for V and 3 bases for J; bases not matched to a gene: 2. The length of the CDR3 is 14 residues. The germline CDR1 and CDR2 sequences are SGDLS and YYNGEE. This TCR derives from an adult who received the AZD1222 COVID-19 vaccine. The specimen was peripheral blood, collected 28 days after the second AZD1222 dose. V and J are TRBV9 and TRBJ1-3; 7 nucleotides align to TRBD1. The CDR3 sequence is CASSVDRVGNTIYF. The CDR3, as DNA: TGTGCCAGCAGCGTTGACAGGGTTGGAAACACCATATATTTT.